This TCR beta chain came from a study of T-cell memory formation after mild COVID-19. TCRdb re-analysed the 5' RACE reads in MiXCR, keeping a single row per CDR3 protein. The sample shows hundreds of thousands of distinct CDR3 sequences, just over 20% of them seen only once. This clonotype was counted only a few times. Its antigen is not identified. Study-level findings and limits: The study detected some responding clones in pre-infection memory, suggesting cross-reactive memory joined.

This CDR3 is 14 amino acids long. Per germline, CDR1 MGHDK and CDR2 SYGVNS. V was shortened by 4 bases and J by 3 bases, with 11 bases between the two germline ends. This TCR derives from an adult woman who had mild COVID-19 (a few samples of this study predate the infection). Cell type and time point are not known. The V call is TRBV25-1, the J call TRBJ2-3; D is tentatively TRBD1 or TRBD2 (6 bases each). Sequencing was done on a sample of PBMCs or a T cell subset sorted from them (not recorded which). The CDR3 loop is CASSAEGVTDTQYF. Here the CDR3 DNA reads TGTGCCAGCAGTGCGGAGGGGGTGACAGATACGCAGTATTTT.